This is a list of T cell receptor beta chains from one sample in a study of a mutant IDH1 vaccine in newly diagnosed glioma. The repertoire was sequenced with immunoSEQ multiplex PCR; TCRdb's copy has only in-frame clones and lacks some. The sample has about 88,000 clones; about 80% are singletons. Sequenced here: PBMCs, sampled from a glioma patient treated with radiotherapy, temozolomide or both. These receptors originate from a man aged 40-49 years with glioma. Some clones in this sample may be carry-over from other donors' samples. Both conserved end residues are part of each CDR3. Each record gives: clone size, J gene, V gene, D gene, CDR3 protein, CDR3 DNA. The D gene is left open where the match is weak. Clone size is stated in some rows and not others, as once, few, many or a class when expanded.

NA TRBJ1-1 TRBV5-4 NA CASSLVWGSNTEAFF TGTGCCAGCAGCTTGGTGTGGGGGTCGAACACTGAAGCTTTCTTT
once TRBJ2-1 TRBV5-4 NA CASSGQGYEQFF TGTGCCAGCAGCGGCCAGGGGTATGAGCAGTTCTTC
few TRBJ2-3 TRBV7-9 NA CASSLDLQGSTDTQYF TGTGCCAGCAGCCTCGACTTACAGGGTAGCACAGATACGCAGTATTTT
NA TRBJ1-2 TRBV6-6 TRBD1 CASSLGQNYGYTF TGTGCCAGCAGTTTGGGACAGAACTATGGCTACACCTTC
NA TRBJ2-7 TRBV10-2 TRBD2 CASSRLAGGGYEQYF TGCGCCAGCAGCCGACTAGCGGGGGGCGGATACGAGCAGTACTTC
few TRBJ2-2 TRBV6-5 NA CASSYDFSGELFF TGTGCCAGCAGTTACGACTTTTCCGGGGAGCTGTTTTTT
NA TRBJ2-7 TRBV4-1 NA CASSQGPDSYEQYF TGCGCCAGCAGCCAGGGTCCGGACTCCTACGAGCAGTACTTC
NA TRBJ1-1 TRBV6-5 NA CASTSGVTTEAFF TGTGCCAGCACCTCAGGGGTGACCACTGAAGCTTTCTTT
NA TRBJ2-7 TRBV12-5 NA CASVGDNPYEQYF TGTGCTAGTGTTGGGGACAACCCCTACGAGCAGTACTTC
NA TRBJ2-5 TRBV5-4 TRBD1 CASSLGQGAIQETQYF TGTGCCAGCAGCCTTGGACAGGGGGCCATCCAAGAGACCCAGTACTTC
NA TRBJ2-1 TRBV10-1 TRBD2 CASSPSGGLRGSYNEQFF TGCGCCAGCAGTCCTAGCGGGGGTCTTCGGGGCTCCTACAATGAGCAGTTCTTC
NA TRBJ2-2 TRBV12-5 NA CASGLGGTGELFF TGTGCTAGTGGTTTGGGAGGGACCGGGGAGCTGTTTTTT
NA TRBJ1-2 TRBV5-1 TRBD1 CASSLDPGQGAGGYTF TGCGCCAGCAGCCTGGACCCGGGACAGGGGGCAGGTGGCTACACCTTC
once TRBJ1-5 TRBV19 TRBD1 CASSVGTANNQPQHF TGTGCCAGTAGTGTCGGGACAGCCAACAATCAGCCCCAGCATTTT
NA TRBJ2-3 TRBV2 NA CASTSTGRSTDTQYF TGTGCCAGCACTTCGACAGGGAGGTCCACAGATACGCAGTATTTT
NA TRBJ2-2 TRBV6-6 NA CASTNLGGANTGELFF TGTGCCAGCACCAACTTGGGGGGAGCGAACACCGGGGAGCTGTTTTTT
NA TRBJ1-1 TRBV5-6 NA CASSYRVEAFF TGTGCCAGCAGCTACAGGGTAGAAGCTTTCTTT
NA TRBJ1-1 TRBV5-1 TRBD1 CASSLPNRGGDTEAFF TGCGCCAGCAGCTTGCCCAACAGGGGAGGGGACACTGAAGCTTTCTTT
NA TRBJ1-1 TRBV14 TRBD1 CASSLFIGQGRNTEAFF TGTGCCAGCAGCCTCTTTATTGGACAGGGCCGGAACACTGAAGCTTTCTTT